A single TCR beta chain is shown here with its context. This sample is drawn from a study of control samples from healthy donors and cancer patients. V was cut by 4 bases and J by 5 bases, with 20 bases left in between. From germline, CDR1 is KGHSH and CDR2 LQKENI. The CDR3 extends over 16 amino acids. Assay: immunoSEQ multiplex PCR; the TCRdb copy retains only in-frame clones and omits some. The sample lists under 110,000 clones, approximately 90% occurring once. The chain combines TRBV18 with TRBJ2-5; D possibly corresponds to TRBD2 (6 bases). Sample: blood. The receptor comes from a man in his thirties or forties in good health. The DNA of the CDR3 is TGTGCCAGCTCACGTCAAGCGGGCTATTCAGGGGAGACCCAGTACTTC. Translated, it gives CASSRQAGYSGETQYF.